This TCR beta chain was recovered during a study of control samples from healthy donors and cancer patients. Per the germline V gene, CDR1 is SNHLY and CDR2 is FYNNEI. Trimming shortened V by 10 bases and J by 7 bases, and 20 bases separated the two germline ends. There are 14 residues in the CDR3. This clone appeared once. Profiled with immunoSEQ multiplex PCR; TCRdb holds only in-frame clones, not every one. The data show 50,000 to 55,000 clones, roughly 94% seen once. V gene TRBV2 combines with J gene TRBJ2-1; D perhaps matches TRBD1 (6 bases). This sequence was found in a man aged 30 to 45 in good health. What was sequenced was blood. Written as DNA, the CDR3 is TGTGCCACTCCCTCCACAGGGTATAGGAATGAGCAGTTCTTC. As protein: CATPSTGYRNEQFF. Full variable domain (missing parts from reference TRBV2 and TRBJ2-1): EPEVTQTPSHQVTQMGQEVILRCVPISNHLYFYWYRQILGQKVEFLVSFYNNEISEKSEIFDDQFSVERPDGSNFTLKIRSTKLEDSAMYFCATPSTGYRNEQFFGPGTRLTVL.